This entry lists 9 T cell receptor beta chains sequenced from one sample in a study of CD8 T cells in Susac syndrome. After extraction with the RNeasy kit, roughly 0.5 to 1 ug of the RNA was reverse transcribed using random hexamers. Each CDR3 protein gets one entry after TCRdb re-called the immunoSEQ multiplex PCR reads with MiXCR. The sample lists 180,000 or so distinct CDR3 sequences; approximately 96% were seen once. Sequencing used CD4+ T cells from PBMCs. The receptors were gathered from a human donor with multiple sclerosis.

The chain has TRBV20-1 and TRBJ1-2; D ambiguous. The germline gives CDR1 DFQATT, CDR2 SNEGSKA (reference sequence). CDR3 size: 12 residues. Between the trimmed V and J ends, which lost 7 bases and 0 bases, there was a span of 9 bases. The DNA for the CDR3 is TGCAGTGGAATCCCAGCTAACTATGGCTACACCTTC. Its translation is CSGIPANYGYTF.

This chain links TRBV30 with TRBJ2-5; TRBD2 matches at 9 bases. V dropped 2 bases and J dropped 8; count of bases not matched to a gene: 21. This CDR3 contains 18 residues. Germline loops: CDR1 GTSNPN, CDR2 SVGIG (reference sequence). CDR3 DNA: TGTGCCTGGAGTCCCTCCCGTTCGACTAGCGGCTATGGACTAACCCAGTACTTC. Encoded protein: CAWSPSRSTSGYGLTQYF.

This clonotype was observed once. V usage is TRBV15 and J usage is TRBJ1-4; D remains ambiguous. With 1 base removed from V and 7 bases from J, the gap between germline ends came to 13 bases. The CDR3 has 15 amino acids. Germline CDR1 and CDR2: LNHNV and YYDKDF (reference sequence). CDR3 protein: CATSRAGYSIEKLFF. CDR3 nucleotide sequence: TGTGCCACCAGCAGAGCCGGTTATTCGATTGAAAAACTGTTTTTT.

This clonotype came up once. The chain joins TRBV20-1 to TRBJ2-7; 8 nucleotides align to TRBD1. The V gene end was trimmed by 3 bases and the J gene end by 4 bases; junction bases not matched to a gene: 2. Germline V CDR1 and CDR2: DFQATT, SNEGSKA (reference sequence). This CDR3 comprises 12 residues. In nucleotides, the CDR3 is TGCAGTGCTAGTGACAGGGGATACGAGCAGTACTTC. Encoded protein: CSASDRGYEQYF.

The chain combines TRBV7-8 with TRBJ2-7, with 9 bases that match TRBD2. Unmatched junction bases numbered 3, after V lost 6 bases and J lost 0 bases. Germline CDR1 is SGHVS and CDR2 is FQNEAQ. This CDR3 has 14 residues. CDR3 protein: CASRERGVSYEQYF. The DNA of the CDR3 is TGTGCCAGCAGGGAGCGGGGGGTCTCCTACGAGCAGTACTTC. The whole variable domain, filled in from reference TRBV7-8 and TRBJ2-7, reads GAGVSQSPRYKVAKRGQDVALRCDPISGHVSLFWYQQALGQGPEFLTYFQNEAQLDKSGLPSDRFFAERPEGSVSTLKIQRTQQEDSAVYLCASRERGVSYEQYFGPGTRLTVT.

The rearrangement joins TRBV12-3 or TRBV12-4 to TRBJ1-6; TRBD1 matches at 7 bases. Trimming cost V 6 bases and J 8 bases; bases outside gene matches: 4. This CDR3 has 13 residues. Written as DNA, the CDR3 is TGTGCCAGCAGCAGGGGGGAGTATTCACCCCTCCACTTT. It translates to CASSRGEYSPLHF.

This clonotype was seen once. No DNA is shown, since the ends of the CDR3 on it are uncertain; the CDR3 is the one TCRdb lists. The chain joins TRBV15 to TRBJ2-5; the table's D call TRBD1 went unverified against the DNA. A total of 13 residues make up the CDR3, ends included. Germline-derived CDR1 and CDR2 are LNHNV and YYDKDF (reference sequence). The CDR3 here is CATSRDFGTGSYF.

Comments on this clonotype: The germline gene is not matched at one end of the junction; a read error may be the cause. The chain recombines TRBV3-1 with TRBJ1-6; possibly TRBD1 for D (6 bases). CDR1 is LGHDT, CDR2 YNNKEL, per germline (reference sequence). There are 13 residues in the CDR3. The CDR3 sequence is CASSLRDMAHPLF. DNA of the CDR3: TGTGCCAGCAGCCTCCGGGACATGGCCCACCCTCTATTT. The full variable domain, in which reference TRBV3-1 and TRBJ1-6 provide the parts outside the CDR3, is DTAVSQTPKYLVTQMGNDKSIKCEQNLGHDTMYWYKQDSKKFLKIMFSYNNKELIINETVPNRFSPKSPDKAHLNLHINSLELGDSAVYFCASSLRDMAHPLFGNGTRLTVT.

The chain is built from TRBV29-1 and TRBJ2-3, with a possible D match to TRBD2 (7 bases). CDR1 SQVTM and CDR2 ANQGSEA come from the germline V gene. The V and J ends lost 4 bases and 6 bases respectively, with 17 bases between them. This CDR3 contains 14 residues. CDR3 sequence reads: CSVVRGGLQDTQYF. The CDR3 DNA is TGCAGCGTTGTGAGGGGGGGCCTCCAGGATACGCAGTATTTT.